This T cell receptor (beta chain) was profiled in a study of radiotherapy plus CTLA-4 blockade in lung cancer. On the study more broadly: Among patients, 15% to 20% showed objective responses, and around 30% had disease control. Study-level points and caveats: Blood-borne expansion of tumor-derived TCR clones followed radiotherapy plus ipilimumab.

The study treated chemo-refractory metastatic non-small-cell lung cancer patients with focal radiation plus ipilimumab CTLA-4 blockade. Remarks on this clone: Its cognate antigen is unknown.

TCRdb's copy holds only in-frame clones and misses some; the assay was immunoSEQ multiplex PCR. The repertoire holds about 40,000 clones, with roughly 73% as singletons. The germline CDR1 and CDR2 sequences are SQVTM and ANQGSEA. The CDR3 runs 11 residues. V lost 6 bases, J lost 6 bases, and 2 bases stayed unmatched. The V gene is TRBV29-1, the J gene TRBJ2-5; 9 positions agree with TRBD1. The receptor was derived from a human donor with non-small cell lung cancer that progressed on radiotherapy plus ipilimumab. This sample comprised peripheral blood, obtained from a patient treated with radiotherapy plus ipilimumab. The chain's CDR3 is CSVGTGKTQYF. The CDR3 bases are TGCAGCGTGGGGACAGGGAAGACCCAGTACTTC. Supplemented by reference TRBV29-1 and TRBJ2-5, the full variable domain reads SAVISQKPSRDICQRGTSLTIQCQVDSQVTMMFWYRQQPGQSLTLIATANQGSEATYESGFVIDKFPISRPNLTFSTLTVSNMSPEDSSIYLCSVGTGKTQYFGPGTRLLVL.